The 2 T cell receptor beta chains reported below all come from one sample, sequenced in a study of T cell responses to AZD1222 COVID-19 vaccine (dated by TCRdb to about 2021). The label giving this sample's time point can be read as: baseline before first vaccination. Per the publication, the treatment or condition label means: meningococcal conjugate vaccine given as trial control. Library preparation was by the immunoSEQ multiplex PCR assay. This immuneACCESS table, as held by TCRdb, lists in-frame sequences with V and J called but not all clones. Of the missing ones, under half trace to an unresolved V gene in checked studies; the others have no known cause. This sample gives about 110,000 clones in total; over 85% of them show up just once. About 3% of the sample lies in the top ten. The sample consisted of peripheral blood, taken on day 0 of MenACWY control vaccination. These receptors all stem from an adult in good health.

The chain recombines TRBV5-1 with TRBJ2-5; D uncertain. Trimming stripped 2 bases from V and 5 bases from J, with 10 bases between. The CDR3 is 13 residues long. Germline values: CDR1 SGHRS, CDR2 YFSETQ. CDR3 protein: CASSFGSKETQYF. The CDR3 nucleotides read TGCGCCAGCAGCTTCGGGTCTAAGGAGACCCAGTACTTC.

This chain links TRBV28 with TRBJ2-7; 9 bases are a match to TRBD1. The CDR3 extends over 15 amino acids. Germline CDR1 reads MDHEN; CDR2 reads SYDVKM. The J segment lost 4 bases and the V segment lost 6 bases, leaving 10 bases of the junction unmatched. Here the CDR3 DNA reads TGTGCCAGCAGCCCCGTCTGGGACAGGGTTTACGAGCAGTACTTC. Translation: CASSPVWDRVYEQYF.